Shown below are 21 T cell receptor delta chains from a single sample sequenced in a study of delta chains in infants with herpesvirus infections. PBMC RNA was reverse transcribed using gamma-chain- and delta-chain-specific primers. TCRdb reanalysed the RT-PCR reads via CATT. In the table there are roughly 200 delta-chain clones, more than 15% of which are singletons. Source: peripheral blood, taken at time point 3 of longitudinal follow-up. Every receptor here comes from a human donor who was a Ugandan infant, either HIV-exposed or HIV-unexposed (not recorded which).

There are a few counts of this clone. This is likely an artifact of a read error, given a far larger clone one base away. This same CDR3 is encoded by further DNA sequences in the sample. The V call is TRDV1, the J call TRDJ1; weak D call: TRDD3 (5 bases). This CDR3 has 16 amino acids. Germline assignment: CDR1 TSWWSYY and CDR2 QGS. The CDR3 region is CALGEYPGPFTDKLIF. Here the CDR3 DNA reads TGCGCTCTTGGGGAATATCCTGGACCCTTCACCGATAAACTCATCTTT.

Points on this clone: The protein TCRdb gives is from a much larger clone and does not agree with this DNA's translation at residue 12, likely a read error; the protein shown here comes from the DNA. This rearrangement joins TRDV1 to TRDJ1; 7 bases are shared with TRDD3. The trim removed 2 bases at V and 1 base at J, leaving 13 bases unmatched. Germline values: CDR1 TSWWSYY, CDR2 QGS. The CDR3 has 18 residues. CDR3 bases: TGTGCTCTTGGGGAATCTGGGGGCTTCACCCCTCCCACCGATAAACTCATCTTT. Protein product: CALGESGGFTPPTDKLIF.

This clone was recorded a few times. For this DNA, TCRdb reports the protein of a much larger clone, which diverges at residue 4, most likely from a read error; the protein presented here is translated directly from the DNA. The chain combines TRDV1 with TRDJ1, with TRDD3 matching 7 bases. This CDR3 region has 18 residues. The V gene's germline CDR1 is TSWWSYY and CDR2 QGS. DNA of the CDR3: TGTGCTCTTGCGGAATCTGGGGGCTTCACCCCTCACACCGATAAACTCATCTTT. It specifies CALAESGGFTPHTDKLIF.

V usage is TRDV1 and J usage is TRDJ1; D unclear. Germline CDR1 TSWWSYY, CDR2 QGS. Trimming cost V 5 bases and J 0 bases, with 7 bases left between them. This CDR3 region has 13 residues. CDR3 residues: CALGKPYTDKLIF. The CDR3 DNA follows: TGTGCTCTTGGGAAACCGTACACCGATAAACTCATCTTT.

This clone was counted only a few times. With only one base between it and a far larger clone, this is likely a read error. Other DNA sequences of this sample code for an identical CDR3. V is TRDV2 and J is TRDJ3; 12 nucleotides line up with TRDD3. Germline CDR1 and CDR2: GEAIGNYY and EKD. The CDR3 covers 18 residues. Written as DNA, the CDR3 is TGTGCCTGTGACAGTACTGGGGGATACAGCTGGGACACCCGACAGATGTTCTTC. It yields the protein CACDSTGGYSWDTRQMFF.

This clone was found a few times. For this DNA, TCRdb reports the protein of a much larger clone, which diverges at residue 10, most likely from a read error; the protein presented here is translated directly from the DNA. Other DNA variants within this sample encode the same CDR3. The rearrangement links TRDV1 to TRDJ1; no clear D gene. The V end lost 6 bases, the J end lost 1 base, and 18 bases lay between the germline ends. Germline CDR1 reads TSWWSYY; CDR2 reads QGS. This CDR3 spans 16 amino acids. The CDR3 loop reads CALGEYPGPITDKLIF. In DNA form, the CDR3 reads TGTGCTCTTGGTGAATATCCTGGACCCATCACCGATAAACTCATCTTT.

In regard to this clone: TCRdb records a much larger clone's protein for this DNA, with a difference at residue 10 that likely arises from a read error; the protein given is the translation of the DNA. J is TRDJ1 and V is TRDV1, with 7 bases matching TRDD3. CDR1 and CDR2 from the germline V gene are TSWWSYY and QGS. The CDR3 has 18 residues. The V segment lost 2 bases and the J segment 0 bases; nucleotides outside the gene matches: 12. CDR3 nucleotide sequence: TGTGCTCTTGGGGAATCTGGGGGCTTCAACCCTCACACCGATAAACTCATCTTT. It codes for CALGESGGFNPHTDKLIF.

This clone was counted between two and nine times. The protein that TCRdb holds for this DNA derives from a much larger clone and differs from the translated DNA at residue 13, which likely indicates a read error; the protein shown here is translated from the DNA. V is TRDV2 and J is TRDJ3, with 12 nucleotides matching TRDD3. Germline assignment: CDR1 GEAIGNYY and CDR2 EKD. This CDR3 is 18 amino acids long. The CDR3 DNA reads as TGTGCCTGTGACAGTACTGGGGGATACAGCTGGGACATCCGACAGATGTTTTTC. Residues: CACDSTGGYSWDIRQMFF.

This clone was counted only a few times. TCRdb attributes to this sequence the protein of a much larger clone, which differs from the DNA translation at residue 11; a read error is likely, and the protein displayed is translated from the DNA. The CDR3: CALGEYPGPFIDKLIF. The CDR3 region has the DNA TGTGCTCTTGGGGAATATCCTGGACCCTTCATCGATAAACTCATCTTT. The J gene is TRDJ1, the V gene TRDV1; possible D gene TRDD2, 5 bases. Looked up from germline, CDR1 is TSWWSYY and CDR2 is QGS. V dropped 2 bases and J dropped 4 bases, with 17 bases sitting between them. The CDR3 is made up of 16 amino acids.

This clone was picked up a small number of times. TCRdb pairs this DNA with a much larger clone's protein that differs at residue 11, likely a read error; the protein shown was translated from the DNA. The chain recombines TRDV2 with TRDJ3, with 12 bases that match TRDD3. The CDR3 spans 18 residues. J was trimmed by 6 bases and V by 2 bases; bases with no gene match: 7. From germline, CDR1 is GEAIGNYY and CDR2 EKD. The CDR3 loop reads CACDSTGGYSLDTRQMFF. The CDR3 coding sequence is TGTGCCTGTGACAGTACTGGGGGATACAGCTTGGACACCCGACAGATGTTTTTC.

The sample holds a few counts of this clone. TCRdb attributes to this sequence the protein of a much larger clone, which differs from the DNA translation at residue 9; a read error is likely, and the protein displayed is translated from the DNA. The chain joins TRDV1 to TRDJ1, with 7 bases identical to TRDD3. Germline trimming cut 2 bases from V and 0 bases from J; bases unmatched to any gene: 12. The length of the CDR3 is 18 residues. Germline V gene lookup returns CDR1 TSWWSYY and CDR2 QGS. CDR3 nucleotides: TGTGCTCTTGGGGAATCTGGGGGCTCCACCCCTCACACCGATAAACTCATCTTT. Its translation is CALGESGGSTPHTDKLIF.

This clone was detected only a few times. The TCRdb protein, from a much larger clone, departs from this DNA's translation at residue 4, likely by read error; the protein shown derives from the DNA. The CDR3 sequence is CALEEYPGPFTDKLIF. The CDR3, as DNA: TGTGCTCTTGAGGAATATCCTGGACCCTTCACCGATAAACTCATCTTT. The chain recombines TRDV1 with TRDJ1; unclear D gene. Germline CDR1 reads TSWWSYY; CDR2 reads QGS. CDR3 length: 16 amino acids.

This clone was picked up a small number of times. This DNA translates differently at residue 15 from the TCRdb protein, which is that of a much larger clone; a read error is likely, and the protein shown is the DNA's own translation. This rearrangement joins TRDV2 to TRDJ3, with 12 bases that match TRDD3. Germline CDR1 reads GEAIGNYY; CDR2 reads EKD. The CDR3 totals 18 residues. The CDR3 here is CACDSTGGYSWDTRKMFF. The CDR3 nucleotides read TGTGCCTGTGACAGTACTGGGGGATACAGCTGGGACACCCGAAAGATGTTTTTC.

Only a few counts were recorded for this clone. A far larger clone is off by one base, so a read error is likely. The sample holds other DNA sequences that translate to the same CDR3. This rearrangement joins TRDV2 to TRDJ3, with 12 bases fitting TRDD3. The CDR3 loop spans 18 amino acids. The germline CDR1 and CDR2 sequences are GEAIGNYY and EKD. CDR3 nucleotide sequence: TGTGCCTGTGACAGTACTGGGGGATACAGCTGGGACACCCGACAAATGTTTTTC. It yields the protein CACDSTGGYSWDTRQMFF.

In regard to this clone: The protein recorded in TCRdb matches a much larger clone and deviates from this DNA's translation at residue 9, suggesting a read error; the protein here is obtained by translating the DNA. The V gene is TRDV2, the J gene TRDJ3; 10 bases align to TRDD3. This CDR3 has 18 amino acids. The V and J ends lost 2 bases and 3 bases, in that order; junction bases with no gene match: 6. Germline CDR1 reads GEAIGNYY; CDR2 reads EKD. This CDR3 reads CACDSTGGCSWDTRQMFF. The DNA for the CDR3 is TGTGCCTGTGACAGTACTGGGGGATGCAGCTGGGACACCCGACAGATGTTTTTC.

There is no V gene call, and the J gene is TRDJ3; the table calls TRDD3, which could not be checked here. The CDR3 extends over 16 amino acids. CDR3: CASTGGYSWDTRQMFF. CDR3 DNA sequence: TGTGCCAGTACTGGGGGATACAGCTGGGACACCCGACAGATGTTTTTC.

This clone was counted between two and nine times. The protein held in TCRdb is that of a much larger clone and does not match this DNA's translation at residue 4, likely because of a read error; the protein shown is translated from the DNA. CDR3 amino acids: CACVSTGGYSWDTRQMFF. The CDR3 DNA follows: TGTGCCTGTGTCAGTACTGGGGGATACAGCTGGGACACCCGACAGATGTTTTTC. The chain is built from TRDV2 and TRDJ3, with TRDD3 matching 12 bases. CDR3 length: 18 amino acids. With 5 bases clipped from V and 3 bases from J, the junction kept 7 bases outside the gene matches. CDR1 and CDR2 (germline): GEAIGNYY, EKD.

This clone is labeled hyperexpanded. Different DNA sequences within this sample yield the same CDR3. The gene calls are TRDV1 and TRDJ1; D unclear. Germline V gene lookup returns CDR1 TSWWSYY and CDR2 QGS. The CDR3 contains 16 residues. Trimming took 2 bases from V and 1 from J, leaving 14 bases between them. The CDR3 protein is CALGEYPGPFTDKLIF. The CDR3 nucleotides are TGTGCTCTTGGGGAATATCCTGGACCCTTCACCGATAAACTCATCTTT.

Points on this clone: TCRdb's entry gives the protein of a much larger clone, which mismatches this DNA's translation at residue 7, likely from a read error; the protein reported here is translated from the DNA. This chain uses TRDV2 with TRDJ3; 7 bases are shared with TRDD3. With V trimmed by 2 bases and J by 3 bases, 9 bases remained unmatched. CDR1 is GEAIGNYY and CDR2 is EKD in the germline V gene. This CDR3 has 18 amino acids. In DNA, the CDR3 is TGTGCCTGTGACAGTACTGTGGGATACAGCTGGGACACCCGACAGATGTTTTTC. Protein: CACDSTVGYSWDTRQMFF.

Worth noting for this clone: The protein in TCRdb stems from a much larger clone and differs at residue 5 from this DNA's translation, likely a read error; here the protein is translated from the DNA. The CDR3 nucleotides read TGTGCCTGTGACAGAACTGGGGGATACAGCTGGGACACCCGACAGATGTTTTTC. Translation: CACDRTGGYSWDTRQMFF. The chain employs TRDV2 and TRDJ3, with TRDD3 matching 12 bases. Germline loops: CDR1 GEAIGNYY, CDR2 EKD. The junction had 4 bases not matched to a gene; V was cut back by 2 bases and J by 3 bases. The CDR3 is made up of 18 amino acids.

CDR3 sequence (DNA): TGTGCCTTTAACAGCCTAGGAGGAAGGACAGCACAACTCTTCTTT. It yields the protein CAFNSLGGRTAQLFF. The genes are TRDV3 and TRDJ2; D ambiguous. The V gene lost 1 base and the J gene lost 4 bases, with 16 bases spanning the gap. This CDR3 has 15 residues. Germline V gene lookup returns CDR1 TVYSNPD and CDR2 GDNSRS (reference sequence).